This T cell receptor (beta chain) was retrieved from a study of beta chain features in type 1 diabetes. Whole-study results and caveats: Moderate but significant shortening of TCRB CDR3s was recorded in all four CD4+ subsets from Type 1 diabetes patients.

As every portion of the isolated RNA was reverse transcribed, the sequencing read expressed TCRB transcripts. TCRdb keeps only in-frame clones here, not all; method: immunoSEQ multiplex PCR. The sample has 970,000 or so clones, about 17% seen once. In the case of this clone: Its antigen is not identified.

CDR3 size: 15 residues. Germline V gene lookup returns CDR1 SQVTM and CDR2 ANQGSEA. Between the trimmed V and J ends, which lost 7 bases and 4 bases, there was a span of 20 bases. This TCR was recovered from a woman between 18 and 30 years old in good health. The sample consisted of naive CD4+ T cells from blood. This rearrangement joins TRBV29-1 to TRBJ2-1; D possibly matches TRBD1 or TRBD2 (5 bases each). CDR3 bases: TGCAGCGCTGCGGTGAACCGGGACGGATACAATGAGCAGTTCTTC. It encodes CSAAVNRDGYNEQFF.